The clone carrying this T cell receptor (beta chain) was seen once. Its cognate antigen is unknown. Trimming took off 6 bases at V and 2 bases at J, with 12 bases between the two ends. The CDR3 loop spans 13 amino acids. Germline CDR1 reads SQVTM; CDR2 reads ANQGSEA. The data stem from a study of cytomegalovirus exposure and HLA in healthy donors. Findings and caveats of the study: Productive rates of about 90% or about 30% were seen for most TCR beta V segments in an earlier analysis. The listing of 150 to 200 TCR beta chains classed them as cytomegalovirus-associated.

The PCR ran on 60 Vbeta and 13 Jbeta primers. The assay was immunoSEQ multiplex PCR, and TCRdb's table has in-frame clones only and misses some. In the table there are over 70,000 clones, roughly 80% of which are singletons. This TCR was sampled from a man aged 45-65 years in good health and CMV-seropositive. The chain uses TRBV29-1 and TRBJ2-3; D possibly corresponds to TRBD1 (6 bases). Source material: PBMCs. CDR3 in amino acids: CSVRQEITDTQYF. For the CDR3, the DNA is TGCAGCGTGAGACAGGAGATCACAGATACGCAGTATTTT.